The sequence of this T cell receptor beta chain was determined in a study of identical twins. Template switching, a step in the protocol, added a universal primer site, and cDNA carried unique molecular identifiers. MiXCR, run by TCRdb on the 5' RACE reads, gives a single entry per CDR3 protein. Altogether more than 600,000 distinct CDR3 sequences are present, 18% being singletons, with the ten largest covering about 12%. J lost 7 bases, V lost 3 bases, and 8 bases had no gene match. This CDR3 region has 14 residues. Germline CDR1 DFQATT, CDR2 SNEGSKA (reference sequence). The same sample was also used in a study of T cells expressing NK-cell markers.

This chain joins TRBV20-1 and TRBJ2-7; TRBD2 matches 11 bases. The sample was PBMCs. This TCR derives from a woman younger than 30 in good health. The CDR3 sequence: CSASGLAGSSEQYF. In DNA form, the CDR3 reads TGCAGTGCTAGCGGACTAGCGGGTTCCTCGGAGCAGTACTTC.